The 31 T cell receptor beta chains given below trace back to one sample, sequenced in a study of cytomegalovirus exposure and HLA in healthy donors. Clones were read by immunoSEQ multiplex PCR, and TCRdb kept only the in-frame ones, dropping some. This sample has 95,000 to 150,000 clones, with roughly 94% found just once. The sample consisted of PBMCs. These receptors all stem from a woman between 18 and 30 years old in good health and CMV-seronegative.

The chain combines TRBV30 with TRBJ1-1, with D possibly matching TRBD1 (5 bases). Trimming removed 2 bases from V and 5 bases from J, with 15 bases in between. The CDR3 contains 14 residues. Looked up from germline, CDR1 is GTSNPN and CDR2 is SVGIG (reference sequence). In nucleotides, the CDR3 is TGTGCCTGGAGTCCCACATATAGGGGAACTGAAGCTTTCTTT. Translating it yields CAWSPTYRGTEAFF.

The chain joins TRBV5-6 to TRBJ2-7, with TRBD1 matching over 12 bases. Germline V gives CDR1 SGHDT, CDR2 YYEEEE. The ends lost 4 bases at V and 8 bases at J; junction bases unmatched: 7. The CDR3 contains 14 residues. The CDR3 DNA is TGTGCCAGCAGCGCCGGGACAGGGGGCAAAAAGCAGTACTTC. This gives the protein CASSAGTGGKKQYF.

DNA for the CDR3: TGCGCCAGCAGCTCCCCCCATCGGGGTCGGGTCTCGTACGAGCAGTACTTC. This codes for CASSSPHRGRVSYEQYF. The V call is TRBV5-1, the J call TRBJ2-7; the D gene is possibly TRBD2 (5 bases). CDR1 and CDR2 (germline): SGHRS, YFSETQ. The CDR3 covers 17 residues. The V and J ends lost 3 bases and 4 bases respectively, with 23 bases between them.

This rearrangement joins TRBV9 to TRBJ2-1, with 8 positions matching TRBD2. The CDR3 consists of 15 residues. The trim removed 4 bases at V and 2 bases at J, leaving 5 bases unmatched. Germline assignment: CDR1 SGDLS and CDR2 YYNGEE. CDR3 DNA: TGTGCCAGCAGCCCCCTAGCGGGTACCTACAATGAGCAGTTCTTC. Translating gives CASSPLAGTYNEQFF.

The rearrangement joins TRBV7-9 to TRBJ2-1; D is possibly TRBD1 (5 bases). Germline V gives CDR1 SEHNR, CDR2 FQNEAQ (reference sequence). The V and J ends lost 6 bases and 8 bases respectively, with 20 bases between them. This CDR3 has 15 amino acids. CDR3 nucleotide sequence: TGTGCCAGCAGGCGAGGACAAGGATTCACCGATGAGCAGTTCTTC. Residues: CASRRGQGFTDEQFF.

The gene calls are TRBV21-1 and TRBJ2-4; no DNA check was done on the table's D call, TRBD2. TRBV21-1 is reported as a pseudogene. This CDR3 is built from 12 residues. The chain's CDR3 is CASSRGKNIQYF. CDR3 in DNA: TGTGCCAGCAGCAGAGGGAAAAACATTCAGTACTTC.

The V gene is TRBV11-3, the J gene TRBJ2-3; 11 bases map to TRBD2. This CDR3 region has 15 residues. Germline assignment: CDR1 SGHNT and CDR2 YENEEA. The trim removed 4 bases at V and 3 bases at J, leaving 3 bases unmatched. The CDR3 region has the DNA TGTGCCAGCAGCTCCGGGACTAGCGGAACAGATACGCAGTATTTT. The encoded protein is CASSSGTSGTDTQYF.

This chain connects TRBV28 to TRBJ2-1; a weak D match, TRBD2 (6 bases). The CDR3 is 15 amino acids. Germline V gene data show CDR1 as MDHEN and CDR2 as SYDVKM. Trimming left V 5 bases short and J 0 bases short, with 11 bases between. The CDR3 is CASSRMGGSYNEQFF. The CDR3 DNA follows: TGTGCCAGCAGTCGGATGGGGGGCTCCTACAATGAGCAGTTCTTC.

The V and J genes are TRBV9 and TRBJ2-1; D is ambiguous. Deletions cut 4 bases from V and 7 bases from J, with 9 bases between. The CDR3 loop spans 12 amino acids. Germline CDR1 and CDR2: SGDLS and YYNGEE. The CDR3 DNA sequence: TGTGCCAGCAGCCAGACGGGTAATGAGCAGTTCTTC. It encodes CASSQTGNEQFF. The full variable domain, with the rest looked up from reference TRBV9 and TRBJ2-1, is DSGVTQTPKHLITATGQRVTLRCSPRSGDLSVYWYQQSLDQGLQFLIQYYNGEERAKGNILERFSAQQFPDLHSELNLSSLELGDSALYFCASSQTGNEQFFGPGTRLTVL.

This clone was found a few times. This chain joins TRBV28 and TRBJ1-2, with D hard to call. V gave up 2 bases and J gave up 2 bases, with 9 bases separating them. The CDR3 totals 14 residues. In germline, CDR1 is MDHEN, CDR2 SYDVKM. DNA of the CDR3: TGTGCCAGCAGTTTAGGCCTCAGAAACTATGGCTACACCTTC. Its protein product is CASSLGLRNYGYTF.

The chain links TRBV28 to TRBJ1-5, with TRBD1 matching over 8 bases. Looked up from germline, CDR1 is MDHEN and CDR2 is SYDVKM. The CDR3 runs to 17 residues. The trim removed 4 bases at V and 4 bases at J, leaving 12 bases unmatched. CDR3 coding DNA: TGTGCCAGCAGTTCAACGGGGACAGGCGACCTTAATCAGCCCCAGCATTTT. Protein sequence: CASSSTGTGDLNQPQHF.

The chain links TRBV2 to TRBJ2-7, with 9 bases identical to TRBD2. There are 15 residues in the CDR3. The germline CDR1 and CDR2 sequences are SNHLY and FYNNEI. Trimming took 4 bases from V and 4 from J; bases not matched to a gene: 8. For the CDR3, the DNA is TGTGCCAGCAGTGGCATGTCTAGCGGGGTTTACGAGCAGTACTTC. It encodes CASSGMSSGVYEQYF.

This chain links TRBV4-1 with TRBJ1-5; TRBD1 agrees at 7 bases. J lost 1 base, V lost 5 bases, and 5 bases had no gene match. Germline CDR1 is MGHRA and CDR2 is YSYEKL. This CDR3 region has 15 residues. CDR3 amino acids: CASSGRQGSNQPQHF. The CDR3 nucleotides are TGCGCCAGCAGCGGTCGACAGGGAAGCAATCAGCCCCAGCATTTT.

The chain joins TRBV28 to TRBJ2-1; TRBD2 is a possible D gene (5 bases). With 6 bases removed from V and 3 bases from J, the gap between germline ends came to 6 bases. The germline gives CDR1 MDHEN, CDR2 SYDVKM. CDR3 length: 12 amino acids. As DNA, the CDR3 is TGTGCCAGCAGCCGGGGCTACAATGAGCAGTTCTTC. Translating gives CASSRGYNEQFF.

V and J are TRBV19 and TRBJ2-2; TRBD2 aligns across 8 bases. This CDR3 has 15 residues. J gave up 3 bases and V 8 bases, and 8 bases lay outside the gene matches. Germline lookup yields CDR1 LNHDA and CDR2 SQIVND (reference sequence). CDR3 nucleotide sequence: TGTGCCAGTTTACCCCACGGGGGGGACACCGGGGAGCTGTTTTTT. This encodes CASLPHGGDTGELFF.

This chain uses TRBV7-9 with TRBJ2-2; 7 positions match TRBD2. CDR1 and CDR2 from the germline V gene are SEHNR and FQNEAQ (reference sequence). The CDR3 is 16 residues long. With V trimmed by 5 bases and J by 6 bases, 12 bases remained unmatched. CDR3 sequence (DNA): TGTGCCAGCAGCATTACTAGCGAGATGTCCCCCGGGGAGCTGTTTTTT. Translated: CASSITSEMSPGELFF.

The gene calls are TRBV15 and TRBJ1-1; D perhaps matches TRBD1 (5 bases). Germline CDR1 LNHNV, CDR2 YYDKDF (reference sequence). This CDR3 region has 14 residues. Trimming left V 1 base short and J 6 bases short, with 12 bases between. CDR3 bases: TGTGCCACCAGCAGAGCAGGGTTAGGGGCTGAAGCTTTCTTT. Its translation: CATSRAGLGAEAFF.

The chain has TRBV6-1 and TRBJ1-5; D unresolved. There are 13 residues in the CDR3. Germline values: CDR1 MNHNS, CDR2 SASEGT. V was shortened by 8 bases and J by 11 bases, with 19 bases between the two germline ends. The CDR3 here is CASRSRHFEAQHF. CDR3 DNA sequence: TGTGCCAGCCGTTCTAGGCACTTCGAGGCCCAGCATTTT.

The CDR3 DNA sequence: TGTGCCAGCAGCTCGGGACAGCAGAACTATGGCTACACCTTC. Its translation is CASSSGQQNYGYTF. The gene calls are TRBV7-9 and TRBJ1-2, with 7 bases matching TRBD1. Germline CDR1 reads SEHNR; CDR2 reads FQNEAQ (reference sequence). Trimming took 4 bases from V and 2 from J; bases not matched to a gene: 4. This CDR3 has 14 amino acids.

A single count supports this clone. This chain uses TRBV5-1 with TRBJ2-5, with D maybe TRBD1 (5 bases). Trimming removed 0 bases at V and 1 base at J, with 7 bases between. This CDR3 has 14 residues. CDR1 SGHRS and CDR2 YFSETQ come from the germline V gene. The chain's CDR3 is CASSLEGFQETQYF. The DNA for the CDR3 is TGCGCCAGCAGCTTGGAGGGGTTCCAAGAGACCCAGTACTTC.

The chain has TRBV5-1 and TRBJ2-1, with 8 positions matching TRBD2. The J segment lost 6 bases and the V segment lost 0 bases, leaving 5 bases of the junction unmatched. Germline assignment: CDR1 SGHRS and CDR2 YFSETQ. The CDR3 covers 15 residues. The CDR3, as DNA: TGCGCCAGCAGCTTGGGGACTAGCAGCAGCAATGAGCAGTTCTTC. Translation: CASSLGTSSSNEQFF.

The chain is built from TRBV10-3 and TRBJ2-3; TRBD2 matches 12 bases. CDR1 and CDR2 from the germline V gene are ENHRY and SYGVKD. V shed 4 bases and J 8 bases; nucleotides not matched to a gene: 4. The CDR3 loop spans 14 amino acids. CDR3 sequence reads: CAISGLAGDGTQYF. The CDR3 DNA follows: TGTGCCATCAGTGGACTAGCGGGAGACGGTACGCAGTATTTT.

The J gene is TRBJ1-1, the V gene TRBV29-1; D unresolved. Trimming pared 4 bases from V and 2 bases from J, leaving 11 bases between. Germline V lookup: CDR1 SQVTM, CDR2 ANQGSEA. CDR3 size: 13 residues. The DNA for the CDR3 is TGCAGCGTTGCCGGGTACTATAACACTGAAGCTTTCTTT. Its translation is CSVAGYYNTEAFF.

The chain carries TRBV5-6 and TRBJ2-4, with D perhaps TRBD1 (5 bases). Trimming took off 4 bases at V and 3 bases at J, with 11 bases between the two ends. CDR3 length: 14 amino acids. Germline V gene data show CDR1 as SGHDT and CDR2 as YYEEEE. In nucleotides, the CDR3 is TGTGCCAGCAGCGCAGGGTTCAACAAAAACATTCAGTACTTC. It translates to CASSAGFNKNIQYF.

The CDR3 spells CASSVGGYSNQPQHF. The CDR3, as DNA: TGTGCCAGCAGCGTAGGAGGCTATAGCAATCAGCCCCAGCATTTT. This chain connects TRBV9 to TRBJ1-5, with D uncertain. CDR1 is SGDLS and CDR2 is YYNGEE in the germline V gene. The CDR3 covers 15 residues. V lost 0 bases, J lost 0 bases, and 7 bases lay in between.

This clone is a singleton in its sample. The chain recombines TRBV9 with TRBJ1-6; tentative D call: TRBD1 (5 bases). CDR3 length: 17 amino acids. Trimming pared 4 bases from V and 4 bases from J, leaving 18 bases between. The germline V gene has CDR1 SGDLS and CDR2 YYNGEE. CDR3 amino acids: CASSPWQGLVYNSPLHF. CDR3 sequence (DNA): TGTGCCAGCAGCCCCTGGCAGGGCTTAGTATATAATTCACCCCTCCACTTT. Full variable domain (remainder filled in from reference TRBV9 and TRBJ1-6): DSGVTQTPKHLITATGQRVTLRCSPRSGDLSVYWYQQSLDQGLQFLIQYYNGEERAKGNILERFSAQQFPDLHSELNLSSLELGDSALYFCASSPWQGLVYNSPLHFGNGTRLTVT.

The CDR3 DNA follows: TGTGCCAGCAGCTTAGATCCACGCTCTGGAGGCAATCAGCCCCAGCATTTT. Protein sequence: CASSLDPRSGGNQPQHF. The V call is TRBV7-9, the J call TRBJ1-5; D is ambiguous. V was cut by 1 base and J by 2 bases, with 15 bases left in between. Germline values: CDR1 SEHNR, CDR2 FQNEAQ (reference sequence). The CDR3 sequence is 17 residues long.

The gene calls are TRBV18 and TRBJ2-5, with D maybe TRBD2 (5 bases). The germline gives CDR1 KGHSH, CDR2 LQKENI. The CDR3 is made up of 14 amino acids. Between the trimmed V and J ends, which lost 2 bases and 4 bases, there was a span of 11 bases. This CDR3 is CASSPKSGSETQYF. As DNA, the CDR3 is TGTGCCAGCTCACCAAAATCGGGGTCAGAGACCCAGTACTTC.

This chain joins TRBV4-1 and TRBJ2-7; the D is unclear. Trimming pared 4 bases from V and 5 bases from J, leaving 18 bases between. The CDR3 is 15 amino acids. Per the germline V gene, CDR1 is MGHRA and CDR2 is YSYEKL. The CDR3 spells CASSLIAGIRDEQYF. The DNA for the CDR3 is TGCGCCAGCAGCCTGATCGCCGGAATACGGGACGAGCAGTACTTC.

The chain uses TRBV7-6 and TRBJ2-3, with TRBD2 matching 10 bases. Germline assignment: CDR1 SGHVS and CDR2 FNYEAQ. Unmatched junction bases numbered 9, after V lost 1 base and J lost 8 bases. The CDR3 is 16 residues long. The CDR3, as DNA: TGTGCCAGCAGCTTAGGAGGCCTAGCGGGAGTGGCTACGCAGTATTTT. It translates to CASSLGGLAGVATQYF. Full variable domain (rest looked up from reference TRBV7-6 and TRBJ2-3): GAGVSQSPRYKVTKRGQDVALRCDPISGHVSLYWYRQALGQGPEFLTYFNYEAQQDKSGLPNDRFSAERPEGSISTLTIQRTEQRDSAMYRCASSLGGLAGVATQYFGPGTRLTVL.

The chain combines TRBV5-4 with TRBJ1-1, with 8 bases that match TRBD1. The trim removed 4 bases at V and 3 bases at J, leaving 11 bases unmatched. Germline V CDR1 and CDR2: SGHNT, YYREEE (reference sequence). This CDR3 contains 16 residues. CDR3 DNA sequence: TGTGCCAGCAGCCCCCCCGGGACAGGAGATCACACTGAAGCTTTCTTT. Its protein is CASSPPGTGDHTEAFF.